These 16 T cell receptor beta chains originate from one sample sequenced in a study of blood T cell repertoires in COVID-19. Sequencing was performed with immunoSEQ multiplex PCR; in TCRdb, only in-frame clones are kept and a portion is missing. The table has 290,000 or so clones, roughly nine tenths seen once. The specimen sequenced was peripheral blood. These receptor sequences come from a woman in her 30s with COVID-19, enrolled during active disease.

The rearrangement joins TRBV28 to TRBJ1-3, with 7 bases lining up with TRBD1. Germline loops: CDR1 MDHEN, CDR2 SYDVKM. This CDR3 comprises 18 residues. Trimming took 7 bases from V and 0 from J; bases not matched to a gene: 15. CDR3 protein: CASNPYSGQLRSGNTIYF. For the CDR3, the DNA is TGTGCCAGCAACCCATACTCGGGACAGCTCCGCTCTGGAAACACCATATATTTT.

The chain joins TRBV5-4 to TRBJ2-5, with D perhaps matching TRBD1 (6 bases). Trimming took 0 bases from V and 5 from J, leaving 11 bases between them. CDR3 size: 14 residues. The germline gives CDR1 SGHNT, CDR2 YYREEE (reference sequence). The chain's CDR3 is CASSLGLQGETQYF. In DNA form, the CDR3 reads TGTGCCAGCAGCTTGGGACTCCAGGGGGAGACCCAGTACTTC.

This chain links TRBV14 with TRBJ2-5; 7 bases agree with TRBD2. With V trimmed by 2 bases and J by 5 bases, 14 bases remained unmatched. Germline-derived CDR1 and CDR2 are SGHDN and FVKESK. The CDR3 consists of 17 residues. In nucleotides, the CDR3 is TGTGCCAGCAGCCAAAAACTGGCGGGAGAAATTTGGGAGACCCAGTACTTC. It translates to CASSQKLAGEIWETQYF.

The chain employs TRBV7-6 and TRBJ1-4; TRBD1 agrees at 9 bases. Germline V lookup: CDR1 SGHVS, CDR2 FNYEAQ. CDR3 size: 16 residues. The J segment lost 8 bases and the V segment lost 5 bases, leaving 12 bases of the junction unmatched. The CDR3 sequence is CASSHSLGQGFEKLFF. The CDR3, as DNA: TGTGCCAGCAGCCACTCTCTAGGACAGGGGTTCGAAAAACTGTTTTTT.

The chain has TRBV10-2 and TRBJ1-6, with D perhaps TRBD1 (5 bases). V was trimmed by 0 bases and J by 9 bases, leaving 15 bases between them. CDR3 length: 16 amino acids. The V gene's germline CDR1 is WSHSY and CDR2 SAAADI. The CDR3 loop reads CASSESGVGGSSPLHF. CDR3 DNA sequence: TGCGCCAGCAGTGAGTCGGGTGTGGGGGGTAGTTCACCCCTCCACTTT.

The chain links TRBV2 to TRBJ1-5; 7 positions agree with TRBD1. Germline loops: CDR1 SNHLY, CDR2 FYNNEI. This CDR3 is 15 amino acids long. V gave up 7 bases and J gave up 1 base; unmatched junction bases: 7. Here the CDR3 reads CASTLQGTSNQPQHF. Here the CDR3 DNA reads TGTGCCAGCACCTTACAGGGGACCAGCAATCAGCCCCAGCATTTT.

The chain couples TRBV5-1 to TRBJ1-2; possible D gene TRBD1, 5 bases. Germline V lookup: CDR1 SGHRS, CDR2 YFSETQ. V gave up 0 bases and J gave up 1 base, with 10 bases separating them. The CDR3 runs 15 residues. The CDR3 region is CASSLAGEGNYGYTF. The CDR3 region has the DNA TGCGCCAGCAGCTTGGCGGGGGAAGGTAACTATGGCTACACCTTC.

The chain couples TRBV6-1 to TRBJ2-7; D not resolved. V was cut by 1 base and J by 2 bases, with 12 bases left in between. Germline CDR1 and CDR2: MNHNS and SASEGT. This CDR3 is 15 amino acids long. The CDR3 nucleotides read TGTGCCAGCAGTGAAGTATGGGTAGCCCCCTACGAGCAGTACTTC. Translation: CASSEVWVAPYEQYF.

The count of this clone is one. The CDR3: CASSPSSLSYEQYF. DNA of the CDR3: TGTGCCAGCTCACCTTCCAGTCTGTCCTACGAGCAGTACTTC. The V call is TRBV18, the J call TRBJ2-7; D uncertain. With 3 bases removed from V and 1 base from J, the gap between germline ends came to 10 bases. The CDR3 runs to 14 residues. Looked up from germline, CDR1 is KGHSH and CDR2 is LQKENI.

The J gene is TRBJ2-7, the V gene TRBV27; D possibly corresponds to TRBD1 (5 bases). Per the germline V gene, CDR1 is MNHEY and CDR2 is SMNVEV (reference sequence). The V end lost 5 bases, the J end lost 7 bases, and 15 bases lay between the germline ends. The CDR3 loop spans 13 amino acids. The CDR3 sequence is CASSPSKGHEQYF. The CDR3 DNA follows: TGTGCCAGCAGTCCCTCTAAGGGGCATGAGCAGTACTTC.

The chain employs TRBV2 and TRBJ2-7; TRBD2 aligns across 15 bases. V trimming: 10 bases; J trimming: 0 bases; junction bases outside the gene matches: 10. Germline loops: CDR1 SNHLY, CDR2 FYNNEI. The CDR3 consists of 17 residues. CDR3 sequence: CATTLGLAGGTSYEQYF. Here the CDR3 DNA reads TGTGCCACCACGCTCGGACTAGCGGGAGGGACCTCCTACGAGCAGTACTTC.

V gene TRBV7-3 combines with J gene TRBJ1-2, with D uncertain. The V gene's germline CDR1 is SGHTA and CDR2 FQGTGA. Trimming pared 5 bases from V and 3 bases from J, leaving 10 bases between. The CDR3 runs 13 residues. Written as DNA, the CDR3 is TGTGCCAGCAGCCCGACGGCGGACTATGGCTACACCTTC. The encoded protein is CASSPTADYGYTF.

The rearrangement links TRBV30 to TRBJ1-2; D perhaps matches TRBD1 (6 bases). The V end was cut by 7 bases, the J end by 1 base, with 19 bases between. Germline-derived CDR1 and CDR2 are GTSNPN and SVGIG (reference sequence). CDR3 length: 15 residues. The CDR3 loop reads CAYERNREFNYGYTF. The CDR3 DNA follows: TGTGCCTACGAGAGGAACAGGGAGTTTAACTATGGCTACACCTTC.

In DNA, the CDR3 is TGTGCCAGCAGGGCCGGGACTTCTCCTTCACCCCTCCACTTT. Its translation: CASRAGTSPSPLHF. The chain employs TRBV27 and TRBJ1-6; D is perhaps TRBD1 (5 bases). The V and J ends lost 6 bases and 9 bases respectively, with 15 bases between them. This CDR3 region has 14 residues. Per germline, CDR1 MNHEY and CDR2 SMNVEV (reference sequence).

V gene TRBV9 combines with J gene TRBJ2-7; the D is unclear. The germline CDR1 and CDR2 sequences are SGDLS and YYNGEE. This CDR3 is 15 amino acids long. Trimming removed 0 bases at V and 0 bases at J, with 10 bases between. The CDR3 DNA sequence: TGTGCCAGCAGCGTAGCTGACTCCCGCTCCTACGAGCAGTACTTC. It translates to CASSVADSRSYEQYF. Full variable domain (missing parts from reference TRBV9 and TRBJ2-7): DSGVTQTPKHLITATGQRVTLRCSPRSGDLSVYWYQQSLDQGLQFLIQYYNGEERAKGNILERFSAQQFPDLHSELNLSSLELGDSALYFCASSVADSRSYEQYFGPGTRLTVT.

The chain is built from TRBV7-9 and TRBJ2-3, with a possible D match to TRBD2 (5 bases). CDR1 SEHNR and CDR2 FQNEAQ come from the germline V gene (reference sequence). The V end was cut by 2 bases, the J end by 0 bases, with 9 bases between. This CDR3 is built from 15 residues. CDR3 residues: CASSLRGTSTDTQYF. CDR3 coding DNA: TGTGCCAGCAGCTTACGGGGTACTAGCACAGATACGCAGTATTTT.